Following are 32 T cell receptor beta chains from one sample sequenced in a study of human T cells and chemical hapten exposure (dated by TCRdb to 2020 to 2022). Libraries were constructed by RACE. TCRdb records NextSeq 500 as the sequencer. Starting from the raw public reads, TCRdb applied fastp trimming at Q25, assembled clones with MiXCR and retained in-frame beta chains. Rows are combined by CDR3 protein, so each entry shows the most common genes and DNA. The sample data list tens of thousands of distinct CDR3 sequences, and about 9.4% of these were observed just once. Roughly 1.4% of the sample rests with the top ten. The time point label, read with the paper, signifies: patch test 1, 2 weeks after DPC sensitization. The sample's treatment or condition, from its label and the paper: therapeutic diphenylcyclopropenone sensitization with weekly scalp DPC. Specimen: whole blood, collected in connection with sensitization to the hapten diphenylcyclopropenone (DPC). These receptors originate from a woman in her fifties or sixties with alopecia areata. Some clones in this sample may be carry-over from other donors' samples.

The gene calls are TRBV7-2 and TRBJ2-3, with unresolved D. Germline CDR1 reads SGHTA; CDR2 reads FQGNSA. The CDR3 is made up of 16 amino acids. V lost 5 bases and J lost 0, with 15 bases in between. This CDR3 is CASSKNYASSTDTQYF. The CDR3 DNA sequence: TGTGCCAGCAGCAAAAACTATGCCTCTAGCACAGATACGCAGTATTTT. Supplemented by reference TRBV7-2 and TRBJ2-3, the full variable domain reads GAGVSQSPSNKVTEKGKDVELRCDPISGHTALYWYRQSLGQGLEFLIYFQGNSAPDKSGLPSDRFSAERTGGSVSTLTIQRTQQEDSAVYLCASSKNYASSTDTQYFGPGTRLTVL.

The chain recombines TRBV2 with TRBJ2-5; D is uncertain. Trimming shortened V by 8 bases and J by 8 bases, and 15 bases separated the two germline ends. The CDR3 contains 12 residues. Germline values: CDR1 SNHLY, CDR2 FYNNEI. CDR3 amino acids: CASRLLGETQYF. CDR3 DNA sequence: TGTGCCAGCCGACTTCTAGGAGAAACCCAGTACTTC.

This clonotype has only a few counts. This chain uses TRBV14 with TRBJ1-1; D possibly corresponds to TRBD1 (5 bases). V lost 4 bases, J lost 8 bases, and 14 bases lay in between. Germline CDR1 and CDR2: SGHDN and FVKESK. The CDR3 loop spans 13 amino acids. The CDR3 DNA sequence: TGTGCCAGCAGCCCCTCGAGGCAGGGCGAAGCTTTCTTT. Translated, it gives CASSPSRQGEAFF.

The chain is built from TRBV18 and TRBJ2-7, with TRBD2 as a possible D gene (7 bases). There are 16 residues in the CDR3. V lost 3 bases and J lost 0, with 15 bases in between. Germline lookup yields CDR1 KGHSH and CDR2 LQKENI. The CDR3 here is CASSPQGGGSSYEQYF. DNA of the CDR3: TGTGCCAGCTCACCTCAAGGGGGAGGGAGCTCCTACGAGCAGTACTTC.

The chain joins TRBV30 to TRBJ2-6; D gene ambiguous. Germline CDR1 reads GTSNPN; CDR2 reads SVGIG (reference sequence). The germline V and J ends were trimmed by 2 bases and 1 base, with 6 bases remaining between them. The CDR3 contains 14 residues. The CDR3 region is CAWSSRSGANVLTF. As DNA, the CDR3 is TGTGCCTGGAGTAGCCGGTCTGGGGCCAACGTCCTGACTTTC.

This clonotype was counted between two and nine times. The chain couples TRBV18 to TRBJ2-3, with D uncertain. The CDR3 loop spans 13 amino acids. Germline V lookup: CDR1 KGHSH, CDR2 LQKENI. V was pared by 3 bases and J by 2 bases, with 6 bases between. Here the CDR3 reads CASSPQVTDTQYF. For the CDR3, the DNA is TGTGCCAGCTCACCGCAGGTCACAGATACGCAGTATTTT.

This chain joins TRBV7-3 and TRBJ2-1; a possible D gene is TRBD2 (6 bases). The CDR3 is 13 amino acids. Trimming removed 2 bases at V and 6 bases at J, with 8 bases between. Germline V gives CDR1 SGHTA, CDR2 FQGTGA. This chain's CDR3 is CASSLAGLNEQFF. CDR3 in DNA: TGTGCCAGCAGCTTAGCGGGACTCAATGAGCAGTTCTTC. The full variable domain, its missing parts supplied by reference TRBV7-3 and TRBJ2-1, is GAGVSQTPSNKVTEKGKYVELRCDPISGHTALYWYRQSLGQGPEFLIYFQGTGAADDSGLPNDRFFAVRPEGSVSTLKIQRTERGDSAVYLCASSLAGLNEQFFGPGTRLTVL.

This clonotype was recorded a few times. The chain links TRBV6-2 or TRBV6-3 to TRBJ2-6, with 10 bases matching TRBD2. V shed 2 bases and J 4 bases; nucleotides not matched to a gene: 5. The germline CDR1 and CDR2 sequences are MNHEY and SVGEGT. The CDR3 sequence is 17 residues long. CDR3 nucleotide sequence: TGTGCCAGCAGTTACCCGGGACTAGCGACCGGGGCCAACGTCCTGACTTTC. Protein: CASSYPGLATGANVLTF.

This clonotype was counted at least ten times. This chain joins TRBV3-1 and TRBJ1-1; possibly TRBD1 for D (6 bases). CDR1 is LGHDT, CDR2 YNNKEL, per germline (reference sequence). V lost 3 bases to trimming and J lost 5 bases, with 10 bases between them. CDR3 length equals 13 residues. As DNA, the CDR3 is TGTGCCAGCAGCCAGCTCGACAGGACTGAAGCTTTCTTT. This codes for CASSQLDRTEAFF.

This clonotype was counted only a few times. This chain uses TRBV7-9 with TRBJ2-7; possibly TRBD1 for D (6 bases). The CDR3 contains 14 residues. The germline gives CDR1 SEHNR, CDR2 FQNEAQ (reference sequence). Trimming removed 1 base at V and 0 bases at J, with 7 bases between. CDR3 sequence: CASSLGTVSYEQYF. CDR3 DNA sequence: TGTGCCAGCAGCTTAGGGACAGTCTCCTACGAGCAGTACTTC. The entire variable domain, with the rest obtained from reference TRBV7-9 and TRBJ2-7, is as follows: DTGVSQNPRHKITKRGQNVTFRCDPISEHNRLYWYRQTLGQGPEFLTYFQNEAQLEKSRLLSDRFSAERPKGSFSTLEIQRTEQGDSAMYLCASSLGTVSYEQYFGPGTRLTVT.

The rearrangement joins TRBV7-2 to TRBJ1-3; D uncertain. The CDR3 is 13 residues long. V was shortened by 3 bases and J by 16 bases, with 19 bases between the two germline ends. The germline V gene has CDR1 SGHTA and CDR2 FQGNSA. The CDR3 region has the DNA TGTGCCAGCAGCTTCGCGACAAAGCCCTTCGCGTATTTT. This encodes CASSFATKPFAYF.

This clonotype came up a few times. J is TRBJ1-1 and V is TRBV7-3, with D hard to call. This CDR3 is 14 amino acids long. Trimming cost V 1 base and J 5 bases, with 11 bases left between them. Germline V CDR1 and CDR2: SGHTA, FQGTGA. The CDR3 region is CASSLRQAGTEAFF. The CDR3 coding sequence is TGTGCCAGCAGCTTAAGGCAGGCGGGGACTGAAGCTTTCTTT.

This clonotype was seen more than once but under ten times. The chain couples TRBV7-2 to TRBJ1-4, with D maybe TRBD1 (5 bases). Germline loops: CDR1 SGHTA, CDR2 FQGNSA. Trimming left V 1 base short and J 3 bases short, with 9 bases between. The CDR3 loop spans 15 amino acids. The CDR3 nucleotides are TGTGCCAGCAGCTTAGTCGGGGGGGCTAATGAAAAACTGTTTTTT. It translates to CASSLVGGANEKLFF.

This clonotype was seen many times. The gene calls are TRBV6-5 and TRBJ1-1, with unresolved D. Germline CDR1 and CDR2: MNHEY and SVGAGI. CDR3 size: 14 residues. The ends were cut back, 5 bases at V and 1 base at J, with 11 bases in the middle. The CDR3 coding sequence is TGTGCCAGCAGTCCTACGGACTGGAACACTGAAGCTTTCTTT. Translation gives CASSPTDWNTEAFF.

The table lists this clonotype with a few counts. V usage is TRBV29-1 and J usage is TRBJ2-3; weak D call: TRBD1 (5 bases). CDR1 is SQVTM, CDR2 ANQGSEA, per germline. Trimming pared 4 bases from V and 3 bases from J, leaving 14 bases between. CDR3 size: 14 residues. The CDR3 DNA is TGCAGCGTTGGAGGACCAGGGTTGACAGATACGCAGTATTTT. Its protein product is CSVGGPGLTDTQYF.

A few counts support this clonotype. This chain connects TRBV19 to TRBJ2-1, with a weak D call TRBD2 (6 bases). The length of the CDR3 is 14 residues. Deletions cut 3 bases from V and 6 bases from J, with 12 bases between. Germline CDR1 LNHDA, CDR2 SQIVND (reference sequence). CDR3 sequence: CASSILAGSNEQFF. CDR3 bases: TGTGCCAGTAGTATCCTTGCGGGGAGCAATGAGCAGTTCTTC.

The sample holds a few counts of this clonotype. The chain carries TRBV19 and TRBJ2-1; TRBD2 is a possible D gene (5 bases). Trimming took off 5 bases at V and 7 bases at J, with 21 bases between the two ends. From germline, CDR1 is LNHDA and CDR2 SQIVND (reference sequence). The CDR3 contains 16 residues. The CDR3 DNA reads as TGTGCCAGTAGTTCCCTTGAGGGCCTCTGGGTAAATGAGCAGTTCTTC. Its protein is CASSSLEGLWVNEQFF.

For the CDR3, the DNA is TGTGCCAGCAGTTTTGTGGCGGGAGATACGCAGTATTTT. It codes for CASSFVAGDTQYF. The chain employs TRBV12-3 or TRBV12-4 and TRBJ2-3, with D perhaps matching TRBD2 (5 bases). Trimming took off 3 bases at V and 5 bases at J, with 9 bases between the two ends. The CDR3 is made up of 13 amino acids.

This clonotype has a handful of counts. The chain carries TRBV12-5 and TRBJ2-2; TRBD1 is a possible D gene (7 bases). CDR3 length equals 18 residues. The germline CDR1 and CDR2 sequences are LGHNT and FRNRAP. Trimming stripped 5 bases from V and 3 bases from J, with 22 bases between. The CDR3 protein is CASGLARKDRRDTGELFF. DNA for the CDR3: TGTGCTAGTGGTCTCGCAAGAAAGGACAGGAGGGACACCGGGGAGCTGTTTTTT.

The chain links TRBV19 to TRBJ2-3; D is ambiguous. The CDR3 runs 15 residues. Germline assignment: CDR1 LNHDA and CDR2 SQIVND (reference sequence). V was shortened by 1 base and J by 0 bases, with 8 bases between the two germline ends. This chain's CDR3 is CASSIGGTSTDTQYF. DNA of the CDR3: TGTGCCAGTAGTATAGGCGGAACTAGCACAGATACGCAGTATTTT.

This clonotype was picked up many times. The chain is built from TRBV6-1 and TRBJ2-1; 11 bases match TRBD2. Germline loops: CDR1 MNHNS, CDR2 SASEGT. Losses at the gene ends were 8 bases for V and 2 bases for J; bases not matched to a gene: 2. The CDR3 is 14 amino acids. DNA for the CDR3: TGTGCCAGCCCTAGCGGGAGGCCCTACAATGAGCAGTTCTTC. Residues: CASPSGRPYNEQFF.

This clonotype turned up a few times. The V call is TRBV6-2 or TRBV6-3, the J call TRBJ2-7; D gene ambiguous. The germline V and J ends were trimmed by 5 bases and 5 bases, with 19 bases remaining between them. There are 15 residues in the CDR3. Germline CDR1 MNHEY, CDR2 SVGEGT. CDR3: CASSRWTYWDDEQYF. In DNA form, the CDR3 reads TGTGCCAGCAGTCGCTGGACCTATTGGGATGACGAGCAGTACTTC.

The chain couples TRBV29-1 to TRBJ1-4, with D uncertain. CDR1 is SQVTM, CDR2 ANQGSEA, per germline. CDR3 length: 13 amino acids. The V end was cut by 5 bases, the J end by 5 bases, with 12 bases between. CDR3 in amino acids: CSVTGIANEKLFF. CDR3 coding DNA: TGCAGCGTTACCGGGATAGCGAATGAAAAACTGTTTTTT.

The genes are TRBV28 and TRBJ2-7; 7 bases match TRBD1. The CDR3 contains 14 residues. V gave up 6 bases and J gave up 6 bases; unmatched junction bases: 11. The germline V gene encodes CDR1 MDHEN and CDR2 SYDVKM. In DNA form, the CDR3 reads TGTGCCAGCAGCCTCGACAGGGTGAGGTCCGAGCAGTACTTC. It specifies CASSLDRVRSEQYF.

CDR3 DNA: TGTGCCAGCAGTTTGCGGGGGACTAGCGGCTGGTGGGCCGGGGAGCTGTTTTTT. This codes for CASSLRGTSGWWAGELFF. The chain links TRBV27 to TRBJ2-2; 11 bases agree with TRBD2. CDR3 size: 18 residues. With 3 bases clipped from V and 6 bases from J, the junction kept 12 bases outside the gene matches. Germline V gene data show CDR1 as MNHEY and CDR2 as SMNVEV (reference sequence).

The table lists this clonotype with a few counts. The J gene is TRBJ2-7, the V gene TRBV6-6; D gene unclear. The CDR3 spans 13 residues. Trimming took off 4 bases at V and 5 bases at J, with 12 bases between the two ends. The germline gives CDR1 MNHNY, CDR2 SVGAGI (reference sequence). CDR3 DNA: TGTGCCAGCAGTTCGACTCGCCCCGACGAGCAGTACTTC. The encoded protein is CASSSTRPDEQYF.

This clonotype was seen repeatedly, ten times or more. The chain carries TRBV2 and TRBJ2-2; weak D call: TRBD2 (6 bases). The germline gives CDR1 SNHLY, CDR2 FYNNEI. This CDR3 spans 15 amino acids. Deletions cut 3 bases from V and 1 base from J, with 9 bases between. CDR3 nucleotides: TGTGCCAGCAGTGAGTCTAGCGTGAACACCGGGGAGCTGTTTTTT. Protein: CASSESSVNTGELFF.

The chain recombines TRBV18 with TRBJ1-4, with D maybe TRBD1 (6 bases). The V gene's germline CDR1 is KGHSH and CDR2 LQKENI. This CDR3 is built from 15 residues. With 3 bases removed from V and 5 bases from J, the gap between germline ends came to 13 bases. CDR3 nucleotides: TGTGCCAGCTCACCTCTACAGGGAATAAATGAAAAACTGTTTTTT. Its translation is CASSPLQGINEKLFF.

This clonotype was seen more than once but under ten times. The V and J genes are TRBV2 and TRBJ2-1, with D hard to call. Germline V CDR1 and CDR2: SNHLY, FYNNEI. The CDR3 totals 18 residues. The V and J ends lost 0 bases and 5 bases respectively, with 20 bases between them. In DNA, the CDR3 is TGTGCCAGCAGTGAAGCGCTTCGGTCCCGGTCCTCTGACAATGAGCAGTTCTTC. It translates to CASSEALRSRSSDNEQFF.

This clonotype has only a few counts. The J gene is TRBJ2-2, the V gene TRBV6-1; 10 nucleotides align to TRBD2. CDR3 length equals 15 residues. The J segment lost 6 bases and the V segment lost 6 bases, leaving 7 bases of the junction unmatched. Germline V CDR1 and CDR2: MNHNS, SASEGT. CDR3 in amino acids: CASSVSGRAPGELFF. The CDR3 DNA follows: TGTGCCAGCAGCGTGAGCGGGAGGGCCCCCGGGGAGCTGTTTTTT.

This clonotype was found a few times. V and J are TRBV29-1 and TRBJ2-3; 11 bases are a match to TRBD2. The germline V gene encodes CDR1 SQVTM and CDR2 ANQGSEA. The CDR3 has 15 amino acids. Trimming at V came to 8 bases and at J to 4 bases, leaving 11 bases not matched to a gene. In nucleotides, the CDR3 is TGCAGCTTCGAGAGGCTAGCGGGAGGTGCAGATACGCAGTATTTT. Protein sequence: CSFERLAGGADTQYF.

About this clonotype itself: A much larger clone lies a single base off, so this may be a read error. V is TRBV24-1 and J is TRBJ1-1; D unresolved. CDR1 and CDR2 from the germline V gene are KGHDR and SFDVKD. V lost 9 bases and J lost 5, with 15 bases in between. The CDR3 length is 13 residues. CDR3 residues: CATLPRLETEAFF. For the CDR3, the DNA is TGTGCCACCCTTCCTAGGCTGGAAACTGAAGCTTTCTTT.